The 3 T cell receptor beta chains below come from one sample, sequenced in a study of blood T cell repertoires in COVID-19. The table came from immunoSEQ multiplex PCR; TCRdb's copy has only in-frame clones and leaves some out. The table shows around 240,000 clones, with roughly four fifths occurring only once. The source material was peripheral blood. These receptors were taken from a woman older than 75 with acute or convalescent COVID-19.

This clone turned up a few times. The junction does not match germline at one end; this may be a read error. The chain recombines TRBV7-2 with TRBJ2-5, with TRBD2 matching 7 bases. This CDR3 is 14 amino acids long. Germline V gene sequence: CDR1 SGHTA, CDR2 FQGNSA. The CDR3 coding sequence is TGTGCCAGCAGCTTAGGGCCTAGCGGAGCCTTCATGCACTTC. Translating it yields CASSLGPSGAFMHF.

This clone has only one observation. The gene calls are TRBV4-2 and TRBJ1-5; no clear D. V was cut by 4 bases and J by 2 bases, with 9 bases left in between. Per germline, CDR1 LGHNA and CDR2 YNFKEQ. The CDR3 is 14 amino acids. The CDR3 is CASSLEVGNQPQHF. The CDR3 DNA sequence: TGTGCCAGCAGCCTCGAGGTGGGCAATCAGCCCCAGCATTTT.

V gene TRBV6-5 combines with J gene TRBJ1-1; D is perhaps TRBD1 (6 bases). The CDR3 sequence is 14 residues long. CDR1 is MNHEY, CDR2 SVGAGI, per germline. Trimming shortened V by 6 bases and J by 5 bases, and 16 bases separated the two germline ends. The CDR3 bases are TGTGCCAGCAGGCTAGGGGGAACCGGTACTGAAGCTTTCTTT. Translating gives CASRLGGTGTEAFF.